This paragraph covers one T cell receptor (beta chain) sequence. This sample was included in a study of blood T cell repertoires in COVID-19. The table came from immunoSEQ multiplex PCR; TCRdb's copy has only in-frame clones and leaves some out. In the table there are over 90,000 clones, about 74% of which are singletons. Patients in Seattle were enrolled during active infection, then followed longitudinally. This CDR3 has 16 amino acids. V was pared by 6 bases and J by 1 base, with 8 bases of the junction left unmatched. CDR1 MDHEN and CDR2 SYDVKM come from the germline V gene. The sequenced material came from peripheral blood. The receptor was derived from a man in his sixties or seventies with COVID-19, enrolled during active disease. The chain recombines TRBV28 with TRBJ2-3, with TRBD2 matching over 9 bases. CDR3 nucleotide sequence: TGTGCCAGCAGCTACCCAAGCGGGAGGCGCACAGATACGCAGTATTTT. This gives the protein CASSYPSGRRTDTQYF.